This TCR beta chain was documented in a study of T cell responses to AZD1222 COVID-19 vaccine (dated by TCRdb to about 2021). About the full investigation: Because spike-specific TCR depth and breadth did not differ between the two schedules, AZD1222 recipients who got a second dose at roughly 4 weeks were pooled with those who got a second dose at roughly 12 weeks. A total of over 230 trial participants underwent TCR sequencing, of whom some 210 received two doses of AZD1222 and some 25 received two doses of the MenACWY control vaccine. Enrollment into the trials was organized by age into subgroups of 18-55, 56-69 and 70-plus years, and those subgroups contained about 160, 30 and 59 TCR-sequenced participants, respectively.

Measured from the cysteine to the phenylalanine, the CDR3 is 12 residues long. The kept DNA is CDR3 alone, 36 bases in frame from the first base. Deletion took 4 bases off V and 2 bases off J, with a span of 6 bases between the germline ends. According to the germline V gene, CDR1 reads SGHDT and CDR2 reads YYEEEE. Beyond this particular receptor, the publication reports: Participants were mostly white British, with more females than males. The authors suggested clonal diversity may have been underestimated. The whole spike protein was spanned by vaccine-associated CD4 TCRs, and dominant responses were seen in regions 160-218 and 743-854. A significant rise in spike-specific TCR breadth and depth was observed after two AZD1222 doses relative to day 0 and relative to MenACWY recipients. Conclusions about previously exposed vaccinees were limited because only six AZD1222 recipients were SARS-CoV-2 seropositive at baseline. No day 14 peak-response samples were available, so repertoires were characterized only after the peak T cell response. Reportedly, close to half of the unique spike-specific TCRs recognized epitopes lying outside the regions that are mutated in the B.1.351 and B.1.1.7 variants. The 56-69-year group was small, and its depth increase did not reach significance, likely because of low power.

The time point label here, explained by the study, means: baseline before first vaccination. The vaccinee samples were drawn from two UK trials, COV001 and COV002, one of which was a single-blind randomized controlled phase 2/3 trial testing AZD1222 (ChAdOx1 nCoV-19) in healthy adults. For TCRbeta chain sequencing, PBMC samples were collected from trial participants at day 0 and at day 28 after the second dose. This clone has just a few counts. Its antigen is currently not known. No base qualities exist here, and no much larger clone lies one base off it. The CDR3 regions of human TCRbeta chains were subjected to immunosequencing. In the paper's pipeline: TCRs in the repertoires were compared against a reference library of SARS-CoV-2-specific TCRs that had been generated with the MIRA antigen-specificity platform. Breadth meant the fraction of unique TCRs that were SARS-CoV-2-associated, whereas depth meant the fraction of total T cells that were SARS-CoV-2-associated. Using the MIRA data, each spike-specific TCR was assigned both to the spike region to which the TCR was reactive and to a CD4 or CD8 class. Log10-transformed breadth and depth values were compared by one-way ANOVA with Sidak's multiple comparisons tests. TCRdb's version of the immuneACCESS table is confined to in-frame rearrangements and falls short of the full clone set. An unresolved V gene accounts for under half of the shortfall where checked; the remainder is of unknown origin. That table supplies the V and J calls and clone size; D and trimming were determined from the DNA. This sample lists about 140,000 clones; 80% to 95% were detected once. Approximately 5.4% of the sample rests with the top ten.

The sample here was peripheral blood, taken on day 0 of AZD1222 vaccination. The clonotype originates from an adult in good health. The chain is assembled from TRBV5-6 and TRBJ1-2; no confident D gene assignment can be made. The CDR3: CASSGRNYGYTF. The bases are TGTGCCAGCAGCGGGAGAAACTATGGCTACACCTTC.